This T cell receptor (beta chain) was identified during a study of OX40 agonist ivuxolimab in advanced cancers. Sequenced by immunoSEQ multiplex PCR; TCRdb stores in-frame clones only, minus some. The profile shows roughly 60,000 clones, around 90% of them singletons. Looked up from germline, CDR1 is LNHDA and CDR2 is SQIVND (reference sequence). The CDR3 contains 15 residues. The junction had 4 bases not matched to a gene; V was cut back by 1 base and J by 3 bases. The sequencing used CD4+ or CD8+ T cells sorted from blood, collected in a trial of the OX40 agonist ivuxolimab. This sequence was found in an adult with an advanced solid tumor such as melanoma, head and neck, liver or kidney cancer. This sequence joins TRBV19 and TRBJ2-7; the match to TRBD1 covers 9 bases. CDR3 residues: CASSIAGQGIYEQYF. For the CDR3, the DNA is TGTGCCAGTAGTATAGCGGGACAGGGTATCTACGAGCAGTACTTC.